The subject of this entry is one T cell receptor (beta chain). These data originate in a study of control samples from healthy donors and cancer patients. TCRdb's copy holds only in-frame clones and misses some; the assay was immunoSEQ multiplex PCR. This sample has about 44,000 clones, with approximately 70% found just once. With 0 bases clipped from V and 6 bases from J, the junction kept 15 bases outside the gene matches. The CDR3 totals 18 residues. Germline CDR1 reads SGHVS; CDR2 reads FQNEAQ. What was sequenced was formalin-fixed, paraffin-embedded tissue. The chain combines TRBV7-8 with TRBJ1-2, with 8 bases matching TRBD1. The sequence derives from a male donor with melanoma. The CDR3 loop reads CASSLADGRGRPRNGYTF. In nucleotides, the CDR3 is TGTGCCAGCAGCTTAGCGGACGGCAGGGGGCGTCCTCGTAATGGCTACACCTTC. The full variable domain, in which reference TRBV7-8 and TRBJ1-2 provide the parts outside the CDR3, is GAGVSQSPRYKVAKRGQDVALRCDPISGHVSLFWYQQALGQGPEFLTYFQNEAQLDKSGLPSDRFFAERPEGSVSTLKIQRTQQEDSAVYLCASSLADGRGRPRNGYTFGSGTRLTVV.